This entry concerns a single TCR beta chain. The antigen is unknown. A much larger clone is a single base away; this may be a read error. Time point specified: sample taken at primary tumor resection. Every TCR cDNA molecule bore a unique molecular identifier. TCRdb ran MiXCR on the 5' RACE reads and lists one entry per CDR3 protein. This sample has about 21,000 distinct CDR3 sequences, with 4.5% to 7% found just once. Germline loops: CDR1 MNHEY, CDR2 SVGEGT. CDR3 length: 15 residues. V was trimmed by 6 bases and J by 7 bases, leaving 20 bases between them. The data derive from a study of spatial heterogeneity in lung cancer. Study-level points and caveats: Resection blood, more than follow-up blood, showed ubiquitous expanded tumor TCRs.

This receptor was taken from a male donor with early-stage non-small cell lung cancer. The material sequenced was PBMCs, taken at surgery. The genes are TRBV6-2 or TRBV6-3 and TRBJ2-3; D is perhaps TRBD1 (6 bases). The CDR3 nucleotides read TGTGCCAGCAGACACAGGGCCCTAAAAAGCCATACGCAGTATTTT. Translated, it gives CASRHRALKSHTQYF.